The 29 T cell receptor beta chains in this list originate from one sample, sequenced in a study of T cell repertoires in cytomegalovirus infection. TCRdb called the reads again in MiXCR, with one record for every CDR3 protein. The repertoire consists of a few hundred thousand distinct CDR3 sequences, with over 20% occurring once and the leading ten covering roughly 20%. Sequenced sample: CD8+ T cells from PBMCs. The receptors were gathered from a human donor in good health (CMV status not recorded). Some clones in this sample may be carry-over from other donors' samples.

In this sample, this clonotype turned up a few times. V and J are TRBV7-9 and TRBJ2-2; 7 bases map to TRBD1. After removal of 5 bases from V and 3 bases from J, the junction contained 9 bases not matched to a gene. The germline V gene encodes CDR1 SEHNR and CDR2 FQNEAQ (reference sequence). This CDR3 has 16 residues. The CDR3, as DNA: TGTGCCAGCAGCGGGACCGGGACAGCCGACACCGGGGAGCTGTTTTTT. This encodes CASSGTGTADTGELFF. Variable domain in full (rest from reference TRBV7-9 and TRBJ2-2): DTGVSQNPRHKITKRGQNVTFRCDPISEHNRLYWYRQTLGQGPEFLTYFQNEAQLEKSRLLSDRFSAERPKGSFSTLEIQRTEQGDSAMYLCASSGTGTADTGELFFGEGSRLTVL.

The sample holds many counts of this clonotype. The rearrangement joins TRBV10-3 to TRBJ2-7; 8 nucleotides agree with TRBD2. V shed 6 bases, J shed 3 bases, and the junction held 22 bases outside the gene matches. The V gene's germline CDR1 is ENHRY and CDR2 SYGVKD. The CDR3 is 19 residues long. The CDR3 DNA follows: TGTGCCATCAGCCTAAAGGAGGGACTGACTAGCGTCGGACACTACGAGCAGTACTTC. This translates into CAISLKEGLTSVGHYEQYF.

This clonotype came up a few times. The CDR3 coding sequence is TGTGCCAGCATCCAGGGGGCTAGCGGGGATCGGGAGACCCAGTACTTC. It specifies CASIQGASGDRETQYF. V is TRBV7-8 and J is TRBJ2-5, with D possibly matching TRBD2 (9 bases). V dropped 7 bases and J dropped 5 bases, with 23 bases sitting between them. The CDR3 has 16 amino acids. The germline gives CDR1 SGHVS, CDR2 FQNEAQ.

The V gene is TRBV20-1, the J gene TRBJ2-1; a weak D match, TRBD2 (5 bases). Trimming removed 5 bases at V and 0 bases at J, with 11 bases between. The CDR3 sequence is 14 residues long. The germline V gene encodes CDR1 DFQATT and CDR2 SNEGSKA (reference sequence). For the CDR3, the DNA is TGCAGTGCTTCGAGGGTAACCTCCTACAATGAGCAGTTCTTC. Its translation: CSASRVTSYNEQFF.

DNA for the CDR3: TGTGCCACCTCACAGGACAGCTCCTACAATGAGCAGTTCTTC. This sequence encodes CATSQDSSYNEQFF. The gene calls are TRBV2 and TRBJ2-1; tentative D call: TRBD1 (6 bases). Trimming left V 10 bases short and J 0 bases short, with 13 bases between. This CDR3 has 14 residues. Germline V lookup: CDR1 SNHLY, CDR2 FYNNEI.

The J gene is TRBJ1-2, the V gene TRBV2; 11 bases align to TRBD1. Germline V gives CDR1 SNHLY, CDR2 FYNNEI. This CDR3 contains 16 residues. The V gene end was trimmed by 6 bases and the J gene end by 4 bases; junction bases not matched to a gene: 10. The DNA of the CDR3 is TGTGCCAGCAGATTGGGACAGGGGGGAATTACCTATGGCTACACCTTC. Its translation: CASRLGQGGITYGYTF.

Written as DNA, the CDR3 is TGTGCCAGCACCACGGACAGGGGGGAAACTGAAGCTTTCTTT. It is translated as CASTTDRGETEAFF. The rearrangement links TRBV6-6 to TRBJ1-1, with 10 bases lining up with TRBD1. With 7 bases clipped from V and 5 bases from J, the junction kept 7 bases outside the gene matches. The length of the CDR3 is 14 residues. The germline V gene has CDR1 MNHNY and CDR2 SVGAGI (reference sequence).

The rearrangement links TRBV10-2 to TRBJ2-3; D call uncertain. The germline V and J ends were trimmed by 0 bases and 2 bases, with 9 bases remaining between them. The CDR3 runs 15 residues. Germline V gene lookup returns CDR1 WSHSY and CDR2 SAAADI. The CDR3 DNA reads TGCGCCAGCAGTGAGTCGGTTGCGCTCACAGATACGCAGTATTTT. Protein sequence: CASSESVALTDTQYF.

This clonotype was seen many times. V usage is TRBV7-2 and J usage is TRBJ2-5; 9 bases fit TRBD1. The CDR3 loop spans 14 amino acids. Per the germline V gene, CDR1 is SGHTA and CDR2 is FQGNSA. V trimming: 4 bases; J trimming: 2 bases; junction bases outside the gene matches: 2. CDR3 region: CASSYGQGQETQYF. CDR3 DNA: TGTGCCAGCAGCTACGGACAGGGGCAAGAGACCCAGTACTTC.

This sequence joins TRBV12-3 or TRBV12-4 and TRBJ1-1; D perhaps matches TRBD1 (5 bases). The CDR3 spans 14 residues. V was clipped by 0 bases and J by 8 bases, with 13 bases between them. This CDR3 is CASSLAFGGGEAFF. The DNA of the CDR3 is TGTGCCAGCAGTTTAGCCTTTGGGGGGGGGGAAGCTTTCTTT.

This clonotype has a count of ten or more. The chain recombines TRBV2 with TRBJ2-7; 8 bases match TRBD1. This CDR3 contains 16 residues. Germline loops: CDR1 SNHLY, CDR2 FYNNEI. V shed 3 bases and J 3 bases; nucleotides not matched to a gene: 10. Written as DNA, the CDR3 is TGTGCCAGCAGTGACCCCCGTGGGACAGGTCACTACGAGCAGTACTTC. This encodes CASSDPRGTGHYEQYF.

This rearrangement joins TRBV28 to TRBJ1-2; no clear D. Trimming removed 7 bases from V and 7 bases from J, with 10 bases in between. The germline V gene has CDR1 MDHEN and CDR2 SYDVKM. This CDR3 comprises 11 residues. The CDR3, as DNA: TGTGCCAGCACTGCGGAGGGTGGCTACACCTTC. Translating it yields CASTAEGGYTF.

This clonotype was counted only a few times. The rearrangement uses TRBV28 and TRBJ2-5; TRBD2 matches 9 bases. The germline CDR1 and CDR2 sequences are MDHEN and SYDVKM. The V gene end was trimmed by 5 bases and the J gene end by 2 bases; junction bases not matched to a gene: 9. This CDR3 has 16 residues. The CDR3 region is CASSPPAGGLQETQYF. The CDR3 DNA reads TGTGCCAGCAGTCCCCCAGCGGGGGGCTTACAAGAGACCCAGTACTTC.

In its sample, this clonotype was seen once. The V gene is TRBV20-1, the J gene TRBJ2-3; 11 bases agree with TRBD2. The J segment lost 6 bases and the V segment lost 3 bases, leaving 8 bases of the junction unmatched. This CDR3 is 15 amino acids long. From germline, CDR1 is DFQATT and CDR2 SNEGSKA (reference sequence). DNA of the CDR3: TGCAGTGCTAGGCATCCGGGACTAGCGGAGGATACGCAGTATTTT. Amino acids: CSARHPGLAEDTQYF.

This rearrangement joins TRBV20-1 to TRBJ2-7; D call uncertain. Trimming took 3 bases from V and 2 from J, leaving 8 bases between them. The length of the CDR3 is 12 residues. Germline-derived CDR1 and CDR2 are DFQATT and SNEGSKA (reference sequence). CDR3 loop: CSARGSTYEQYF. DNA for the CDR3: TGCAGTGCTAGGGGCAGTACCTACGAGCAGTACTTC.

This clonotype was detected a few times. The chain couples TRBV2 to TRBJ1-6; D gene ambiguous. Germline values: CDR1 SNHLY, CDR2 FYNNEI. The CDR3 contains 14 residues. V dropped 7 bases and J dropped 0 bases, with 7 bases sitting between them. Here the CDR3 reads CASKGSSYNSPLHF. The DNA of the CDR3 is TGTGCCAGCAAAGGGAGCTCCTATAATTCACCCCTCCACTTT.

This clonotype appeared many times. The V and J genes are TRBV6-2 or TRBV6-3 and TRBJ2-1; the D is unclear. The CDR3 sequence is 12 residues long. V shed 0 bases and J shed 10 bases, with 7 bases lying between them. CDR1 and CDR2 (germline): MNHEY, SVGEGT. The chain's CDR3 is CASSYSNYEQFF. The CDR3, as DNA: TGTGCCAGCAGTTACTCGAACTACGAGCAGTTCTTC.

The chain has TRBV7-9 and TRBJ2-2; D may correspond to TRBD1 or TRBD2 (5 bases each). Germline values: CDR1 SEHNR, CDR2 FQNEAQ (reference sequence). V lost 5 bases and J 2 bases, leaving 15 bases between the germline ends. CDR3 length: 16 amino acids. CDR3 bases: TGTGCCAGCAGCCCGAGGGGACGGACAAACACCGGGGAGCTGTTTTTT. The encoded protein is CASSPRGRTNTGELFF.

The V gene is TRBV20-1, the J gene TRBJ2-7; no definite D call. Trimming took off 1 base at V and 0 bases at J, with 7 bases between the two ends. The CDR3 length is 13 residues. The germline V gene encodes CDR1 DFQATT and CDR2 SNEGSKA (reference sequence). CDR3 region: CSARAGNSYEQYF. The CDR3 nucleotides read TGCAGTGCTAGAGCCGGCAACTCCTACGAGCAGTACTTC.

V gene TRBV5-5 combines with J gene TRBJ2-1, with 11 bases that match TRBD2. Germline V CDR1 and CDR2: SGHKS, YYEKEE (reference sequence). Losses at the gene ends were 4 bases for V and 2 bases for J; bases not matched to a gene: 5. The CDR3 spans 16 residues. This CDR3 is CASSPPLAGAYNEQFF. In DNA, the CDR3 is TGTGCCAGCAGCCCCCCACTAGCGGGGGCCTACAATGAGCAGTTCTTC.

The chain links TRBV29-1 to TRBJ2-3; 7 positions agree with TRBD1. The junction had 7 bases not matched to a gene; V was cut back by 7 bases and J by 3 bases. Germline V gene lookup returns CDR1 SQVTM and CDR2 ANQGSEA. The length of the CDR3 is 13 residues. CDR3 region: CSADRERTDTQYF. As DNA, the CDR3 is TGCAGCGCCGACAGGGAGCGGACAGATACGCAGTATTTT.

The chain's CDR3 is CSARDRISYNSPLHF. The CDR3 DNA reads as TGCAGTGCTAGAGATCGGATCTCCTATAATTCACCCCTCCACTTT. This chain joins TRBV20-1 and TRBJ1-6, with D unclear. V was cut by 0 bases and J by 0 bases, with 6 bases left in between. The germline CDR1 and CDR2 sequences are DFQATT and SNEGSKA (reference sequence). The CDR3 loop spans 15 amino acids.

This chain joins TRBV7-7 and TRBJ2-3, with D uncertain. V lost 4 bases and J lost 6, with 11 bases in between. Germline-derived CDR1 and CDR2 are SSHAT and FNYEAQ (reference sequence). CDR3 length: 13 residues. This chain's CDR3 is CASSSTRADTQYF. Here the CDR3 DNA reads TGTGCCAGCAGCTCGACCCGCGCGGATACGCAGTATTTT.

This clonotype was seen many times. This chain connects TRBV7-2 to TRBJ2-7; TRBD2 aligns across 7 bases. The junction had 8 bases not matched to a gene; V was cut back by 6 bases and J by 0 bases. The CDR3 covers 15 residues. CDR1 is SGHTA and CDR2 is FQGNSA in the germline V gene. The CDR3 loop reads CASSQWGGSSYEQYF. The CDR3 DNA reads as TGTGCCAGCAGTCAGTGGGGGGGGAGCTCCTACGAGCAGTACTTC. The whole variable domain, remainder taken from reference TRBV7-2 and TRBJ2-7, is GAGVSQSPSNKVTEKGKDVELRCDPISGHTALYWYRQSLGQGLEFLIYFQGNSAPDKSGLPSDRFSAERTGGSVSTLTIQRTQQEDSAVYLCASSQWGGSSYEQYFGPGTRLTVT.

The V and J genes are TRBV5-1 and TRBJ2-2; maybe TRBD1 (5 bases). Germline lookup yields CDR1 SGHRS and CDR2 YFSETQ. The CDR3 totals 15 residues. V shed 0 bases and J shed 4 bases, with 10 bases lying between them. CDR3 coding DNA: TGCGCCAGCAGCTTGGAGGGCAGGGTCACCGGGGAGCTGTTTTTT. Its protein product is CASSLEGRVTGELFF.

This clonotype was found a few times. The chain combines TRBV29-1 with TRBJ2-3, with 7 bases identical to TRBD2. Losses at the gene ends were 1 base for V and 2 bases for J; bases not matched to a gene: 15. Germline loops: CDR1 SQVTM, CDR2 ANQGSEA. There are 18 residues in the CDR3. This CDR3 is CSVEGESDSGLITDTQYF. CDR3 DNA sequence: TGCAGCGTTGAAGGGGAGAGTGATAGCGGGCTAATCACAGATACGCAGTATTTT.

By share of the sample, this clonotype is medium-sized. This chain uses TRBV7-6 with TRBJ2-6, with D perhaps matching TRBD1 or TRBD2 (5 bases each). The CDR3 sequence is 18 residues long. Trimming took off 5 bases at V and 0 bases at J, with 17 bases between the two ends. Germline lookup yields CDR1 SGHVS and CDR2 FNYEAQ. The CDR3 coding sequence is TGTGCCAGCAGCCCAAGGGATGCCGGGGCCTCTGGGGCCAACGTCCTGACTTTC. Translation gives CASSPRDAGASGANVLTF.

This clonotype appeared a few times. The chain is built from TRBV2 and TRBJ2-1, with D perhaps matching TRBD2 (6 bases). The germline gives CDR1 SNHLY, CDR2 FYNNEI. This CDR3 spans 16 amino acids. Trimming shortened V by 7 bases and J by 6 bases, and 22 bases separated the two germline ends. The CDR3 loop is CASTPGHPIGGNEQFF. DNA for the CDR3: TGTGCCAGCACTCCCGGGCATCCTATCGGGGGCAATGAGCAGTTCTTC.

The chain couples TRBV7-8 to TRBJ2-2; the D gene is possibly TRBD2 (5 bases). The V end lost 0 bases, the J end lost 7 bases, and 9 bases lay between the germline ends. Germline V gene sequence: CDR1 SGHVS, CDR2 FQNEAQ. The CDR3 is made up of 14 amino acids. CDR3 loop: CASSLADRGGELFF. In DNA form, the CDR3 reads TGTGCCAGCAGCTTAGCAGACCGGGGCGGGGAGCTGTTTTTT.